This T cell receptor beta chain was sequenced during a study of cytomegalovirus exposure and HLA in healthy donors. Findings and limits, study-wide: Researchers catalogued 164 TCR beta chains as cytomegalovirus-associated. Cytomegalovirus status was reportedly diagnosed by the classifier with high sensitivity and specificity.

In the PCR, 60 Vbeta and 13 Jbeta primers were used. Sequencing was performed with immunoSEQ multiplex PCR; in TCRdb, only in-frame clones are kept and a portion is missing. The sample records 140,000 to 150,000 clones, 65% to 80% being singletons. A single count supports this clone. Its target is unknown. The source material was PBMCs. This TCR derives from a male donor in good health and CMV-seronegative.

The chain's CDR3 is CASSQVVSGNQPQHF. In DNA, the CDR3 is TGTGCCAGCAGCCAAGTCGTTAGCGGCAATCAGCCCCAGCATTTT. The chain employs TRBV4-2 and TRBJ1-5; D not resolved. Trimming removed 1 base from V and 2 bases from J, with 9 bases in between. This CDR3 comprises 15 residues. Per the germline V gene, CDR1 is LGHNA and CDR2 is YNFKEQ.